These 25 T cell receptor beta chains share one sample of origin, sequenced in a study of CD8 T cells in ankylosing spondylitis. TCRdb reprocessed the 5' RACE reads with MiXCR, giving one entry per CDR3 protein. The table shows about 100,000 distinct CDR3 sequences, with about 25% occurring only once. Sequencing used synovial fluid, either unsorted or a sorted T cell fraction (not recorded which). The receptors come from a male donor with ankylosing spondylitis.

This clonotype was seen at least ten times. This sequence joins TRBV5-1 and TRBJ2-1; unclear D gene. This CDR3 spans 14 amino acids. Trimming pared 0 bases from V and 5 bases from J, leaving 9 bases between. Germline V gives CDR1 SGHRS, CDR2 YFSETQ. CDR3 in DNA: TGCGCCAGCAGCTTGGGGGCGTCTAACAATGAGCAGTTCTTC. This codes for CASSLGASNNEQFF.

This clonotype turned up a few times. The chain couples TRBV20-1 to TRBJ2-3, with 7 bases matching TRBD2. V lost 6 bases, J lost 0 bases, and 18 bases stayed unmatched. There are 18 residues in the CDR3. Germline CDR1 is DFQATT and CDR2 is SNEGSKA (reference sequence). In nucleotides, the CDR3 is TGCAGTGCCATCCCCTGGGCTAGCGGAACTTCTAGCACAGATACGCAGTATTTT. It translates to CSAIPWASGTSSTDTQYF.

The chain carries TRBV29-1 and TRBJ2-7, with a weak D call TRBD1 (6 bases). The CDR3 has 10 amino acids. The germline CDR1 and CDR2 sequences are SQVTM and ANQGSEA. Trimming took 6 bases from V and 5 from J, leaving 8 bases between them. CDR3 region: CSVTGNEQYF. In nucleotides, the CDR3 is TGCAGCGTAACAGGGAACGAGCAGTACTTC.

The V call is TRBV20-1, the J call TRBJ2-3; 8 bases match TRBD2. This CDR3 spans 14 amino acids. Germline V gene lookup returns CDR1 DFQATT and CDR2 SNEGSKA (reference sequence). Germline trimming cut 7 bases from V and 0 bases from J; bases unmatched to any gene: 6. The CDR3 is CSVSGGGSTDTQYF. CDR3 in DNA: TGCAGTGTAAGCGGGGGCGGGAGCACAGATACGCAGTATTTT.

In this sample, this clonotype turned up a few times. The V and J genes are TRBV12-3 or TRBV12-4 and TRBJ2-5; 8 nucleotides agree with TRBD2. V lost 3 bases to trimming and J lost 3 bases; unmatched junction nucleotides: 12. CDR3 length: 17 amino acids. In DNA form, the CDR3 reads TGTGCCAGCAGTTTTCGCGGGAGGACGGGGCCTGAAGAGACCCAGTACTTC. This codes for CASSFRGRTGPEETQYF.

The genes are TRBV2 and TRBJ2-7; D uncertain. CDR3 length: 12 amino acids. Trimming removed 5 bases at V and 3 bases at J, with 8 bases between. Germline-derived CDR1 and CDR2 are SNHLY and FYNNEI. The CDR3 DNA is TGTGCCAGCAGTCGGTTACTCTACGAGCAGTACTTC. Its translation is CASSRLLYEQYF.

In nucleotides, the CDR3 is TGTGCCAGCAGTTTTTCCGTGGTAGCGAGGCAGACCCAGTACTTC. It specifies CASSFSVVARQTQYF. This chain links TRBV5-8 with TRBJ2-5; tentative D call: TRBD2 (5 bases). Between the trimmed V and J ends, which lost 5 bases and 6 bases, there was a span of 20 bases. This CDR3 region has 15 residues. Germline V gene sequence: CDR1 SGHTS, CDR2 YDEGEE.

The rearrangement links TRBV19 to TRBJ2-1; 8 positions match TRBD2. Germline V gene sequence: CDR1 LNHDA, CDR2 SQIVND (reference sequence). V dropped 1 base and J dropped 5; count of bases not matched to a gene: 7. The CDR3 runs 16 residues. The CDR3 here is CASSIGSGSFHNEQFF. CDR3 in DNA: TGTGCCAGTAGTATAGGAAGCGGGAGCTTCCACAATGAGCAGTTCTTC.

The J gene is TRBJ1-1, the V gene TRBV2, with D perhaps matching TRBD1 (5 bases). Trimming removed 6 bases at V and 4 bases at J, with 12 bases between. Per the germline V gene, CDR1 is SNHLY and CDR2 is FYNNEI. CDR3 length: 13 residues. The CDR3 sequence is CASSQGLGTEAFF. The CDR3 DNA follows: TGTGCCAGCAGCCAGGGCTTAGGCACTGAAGCTTTCTTT.

The sample holds a few counts of this clonotype. For the CDR3, the DNA is TGTGCCAGCACACTCCGTCTGGGGGAAAGCAATCAGCCCCAGCATTTT. Translating it yields CASTLRLGESNQPQHF. The chain recombines TRBV6-1 with TRBJ1-5; a weak D match, TRBD1 (5 bases). The CDR3 has 16 residues. Germline lookup yields CDR1 MNHNS and CDR2 SASEGT. The V end lost 7 bases, the J end lost 1 base, and 17 bases lay between the germline ends.

V and J are TRBV7-6 and TRBJ2-7; possible D gene TRBD2, 5 bases. The germline V and J ends were trimmed by 2 bases and 7 bases, with 12 bases remaining between them. The CDR3 is 13 amino acids. Germline CDR1 is SGHVS and CDR2 is FNYEAQ. CDR3 DNA sequence: TGTGCCAGCAGCTTATTGGCGGGTACGGAGCAGTACGTC. Translation gives CASSLLAGTEQYV.

The rearrangement joins TRBV5-1 to TRBJ2-3; D may correspond to TRBD1 or TRBD2 (5 bases each). Germline CDR1 SGHRS, CDR2 YFSETQ. The V end lost 1 base, the J end lost 4 bases, and 13 bases lay between the germline ends. CDR3 size: 15 residues. The CDR3 coding sequence is TGCGCCAGCAGCTTGACGAGGGGTGGCCCAGATACGCAGTATTTT. This encodes CASSLTRGGPDTQYF.

A word on this clonotype: The junction shows a germline mismatch at one end, possibly a read error. The genes are TRBV7-9 and TRBJ2-2, with D perhaps being TRBD1 or TRBD2 (5 bases each). CDR1 and CDR2 from the germline V gene are SEHNR and FQNEAQ (reference sequence). This CDR3 contains 15 residues. CDR3 DNA: TGTGACAGCAGGTCGGGACCGTTGAACACCGGGGAGCTGTTTTTT. This codes for CDSRSGPLNTGELFF.

The chain has TRBV11-2 and TRBJ1-1; 7 positions match TRBD1. The CDR3 is 17 residues long. CDR1 is SGHAT, CDR2 FQNNGV, per germline. Losses at the gene ends were 2 bases for V and 1 base for J; bases not matched to a gene: 10. CDR3 sequence reads: CASSLSLPGTENTEAFF. In DNA, the CDR3 is TGTGCCAGCAGCTTATCCCTCCCCGGGACAGAGAACACTGAAGCTTTCTTT. Using reference TRBV11-2 and TRBJ1-1 for the parts outside the CDR3, the full variable domain is EAGVAQSPRYKIIEKRQSVAFWCNPISGHATLYWYQQILGQGPKLLIQFQNNGVVDDSQLPKDRFSAERLKGVDSTLKIQPAKLEDSAVYLCASSLSLPGTENTEAFFGQGTRLTVV.

V is TRBV2 and J is TRBJ2-5; 9 nucleotides match TRBD2. With 4 bases clipped from V and 5 bases from J, the junction kept 5 bases outside the gene matches. Germline CDR1 SNHLY, CDR2 FYNNEI. The CDR3 has 14 residues. CDR3 sequence: CASSGLAVGETQYF. The CDR3 bases are TGTGCCAGCAGTGGACTAGCGGTGGGGGAGACCCAGTACTTC.

The table lists this clonotype with a few counts. J is TRBJ2-2 and V is TRBV24-1; 10 bases are a match to TRBD1. Trimming cost V 7 bases and J 5 bases; bases outside gene matches: 9. This CDR3 is 16 amino acids long. CDR1 KGHDR and CDR2 SFDVKD come from the germline V gene. Here the CDR3 DNA reads TGTGCCACCAGCCCTTCGGGACAGGGGCGAACCGGGGAGCTGTTTTTT. This encodes CATSPSGQGRTGELFF.

The J gene is TRBJ2-1, the V gene TRBV7-9; TRBD2 agrees at 13 bases. V dropped 1 base and J dropped 10; count of bases not matched to a gene: 7. Germline CDR1 SEHNR, CDR2 FQNEAQ (reference sequence). The CDR3 runs to 16 residues. This chain's CDR3 is CASSLGRLAGGKEQFF. CDR3 nucleotides: TGTGCCAGCAGCTTAGGTCGACTAGCGGGAGGAAAGGAGCAGTTCTTC. Combining the CDR3 with reference TRBV7-9 and TRBJ2-1 gives the whole variable domain DTGVSQNPRHKITKRGQNVTFRCDPISEHNRLYWYRQTLGQGPEFLTYFQNEAQLEKSRLLSDRFSAERPKGSFSTLEIQRTEQGDSAMYLCASSLGRLAGGKEQFFGPGTRLTVL.

The rearrangement uses TRBV20-1 and TRBJ2-3; 9 bases agree with TRBD2. The V segment lost 7 bases and the J segment 2 bases; nucleotides outside the gene matches: 4. The CDR3 sequence is 13 residues long. The germline CDR1 and CDR2 sequences are DFQATT and SNEGSKA (reference sequence). The CDR3 region is CSVASGTTDTQYF. The CDR3 DNA follows: TGCAGTGTTGCTAGCGGGACCACAGATACGCAGTATTTT.

The rearrangement uses TRBV10-2 and TRBJ2-1; 9 bases are shared with TRBD1. Germline trimming cut 6 bases from V and 1 base from J; bases unmatched to any gene: 4. CDR1 WSHSY and CDR2 SAAADI come from the germline V gene. CDR3 size: 15 residues. In nucleotides, the CDR3 is TGCGCCAGCAGGGCCGACAGGGGGTCCTACAATGAGCAGTTCTTC. It specifies CASRADRGSYNEQFF.

In this sample, this clonotype turned up a few times. The J gene is TRBJ2-1, the V gene TRBV7-6, with 8 positions matching TRBD2. J was trimmed by 7 bases and V by 5 bases; bases with no gene match: 13. Per the germline V gene, CDR1 is SGHVS and CDR2 is FNYEAQ. The length of the CDR3 is 16 residues. In nucleotides, the CDR3 is TGTGCCAGCAGCCCCGGGGGGGCGGGAGGTGGGAATGAGCAGTTCTTC. This gives the protein CASSPGGAGGGNEQFF.

V usage is TRBV7-9 and J usage is TRBJ2-2; D might be TRBD1 or TRBD2, each matching 5 bases. The germline CDR1 and CDR2 sequences are SEHNR and FQNEAQ (reference sequence). Trimming took 6 bases from V and 0 from J, leaving 11 bases between them. The CDR3 length is 15 residues. In nucleotides, the CDR3 is TGTGCCAGCAGACCGGGGCCGGCGAACACCGGGGAGCTGTTTTTT. It codes for CASRPGPANTGELFF.

The chain has TRBV7-8 and TRBJ1-2; maybe TRBD1 (5 bases). The germline gives CDR1 SGHVS, CDR2 FQNEAQ. This CDR3 contains 15 residues. Trimming took 2 bases from V and 4 from J, leaving 14 bases between them. The CDR3 DNA follows: TGTGCCAGCAGCTTATCCTCAGGGAGACCCTATGGCTACACCTTC. Protein product: CASSLSSGRPYGYTF.

The gene calls are TRBV15 and TRBJ1-5; D remains unclear. The CDR3 runs 15 residues. V was pared by 0 bases and J by 6 bases, with 12 bases between. Germline CDR1 and CDR2: LNHNV and YYDKDF (reference sequence). The CDR3 nucleotides read TGTGCCACCAGCAGAGATCCGGGGTCGGCTCAGCCCCAGCATTTT. Its protein product is CATSRDPGSAQPQHF.

The chain couples TRBV11-2 to TRBJ2-6; D is unclear. The CDR3 is made up of 15 amino acids. CDR1 is SGHAT and CDR2 is FQNNGV in the germline V gene. The ends were cut back, 5 bases at V and 0 bases at J, with 8 bases in the middle. CDR3 sequence: CASSPGLSGANVLTF. The CDR3 DNA sequence: TGTGCCAGCAGCCCCGGGCTCTCTGGGGCCAACGTCCTGACTTTC.

The table lists this clonotype with a few counts. This chain links TRBV7-9 with TRBJ1-1, with a tentative D call TRBD1 (5 bases). CDR1 and CDR2 (germline): SEHNR, FQNEAQ (reference sequence). The length of the CDR3 is 13 residues. Trimming took 8 bases from V and 4 from J, leaving 14 bases between them. The CDR3 sequence: CASGSRDGTEAFF. The CDR3 coding sequence is TGTGCCAGCGGGTCCAGGGATGGCACTGAAGCTTTCTTT.